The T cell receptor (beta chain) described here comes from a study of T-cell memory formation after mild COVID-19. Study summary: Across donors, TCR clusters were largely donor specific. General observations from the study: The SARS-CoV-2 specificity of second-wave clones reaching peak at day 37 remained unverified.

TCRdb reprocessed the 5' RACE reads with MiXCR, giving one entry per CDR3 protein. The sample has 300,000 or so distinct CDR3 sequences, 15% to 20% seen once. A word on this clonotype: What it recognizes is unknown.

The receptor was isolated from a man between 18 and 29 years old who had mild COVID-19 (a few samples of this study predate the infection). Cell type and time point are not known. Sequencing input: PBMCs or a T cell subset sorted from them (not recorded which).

The CDR3 bases are TGTGCCAGCAGCTTGGCTTGGCTAGAGACCCAGTACTTC. It yields the protein CASSLAWLETQYF. The J gene is TRBJ2-5, the V gene TRBV5-6; D remains ambiguous. V was trimmed by 0 bases and J by 4 bases, leaving 7 bases between them. Germline CDR1 SGHDT, CDR2 YYEEEE. The CDR3 sequence is 13 residues long. Drawing the rest from reference TRBV5-6 and TRBJ2-5, the complete variable domain is DAGVTQSPTHLIKTRGQQVTLRCSPKSGHDTVSWYQQALGQGPQFIFQYYEEEERQRGNFPDRFSGHQFPNYSSELNVNALLLGDSALYLCASSLAWLETQYFGPGTRLLVL.